This is a list of T cell receptor beta chains from one sample in a study of vaccination and CD4 T cells after COVID-19. Each CDR3 protein gets one entry after TCRdb re-called the PCR reads with MiXCR. This sample has 15,000 or so distinct CDR3 sequences, with about 51% found just once. No antigen has been assigned to these receptors. The sequenced sample was CD4+ T cells from blood, cultured in vitro, obtained about 7 months after SARS-CoV-2 vaccination. The receptors come from a human donor who had recovered from COVID-19. Each CDR3 is given with its conserved first and last residue. D genes are given only for firm matches.

>.|TRBV5-4|TRBJ2-5
CASSLEGGPGETQYF
>.|TRBV6-1|TRBJ2-2
CASRILVNTGELFF
>.|TRBV7-8|TRBJ2-7
CASSLSAYEQYF
>.|TRBV7-9|TRBJ2-3
CASSLHTDTQYF
>.|TRBV5-1|TRBJ2-1
CASSLSVAYNEQFF
>.|TRBV20-1|TRBJ2-3
CSARDSGLTDTQYF
>.|TRBV19|TRBJ2-3
CASSRDPTDTQYF
>TRBD1|TRBV19|TRBJ1-2
CASRTGGEGYGYTF
>TRBD1|TRBV11-1|TRBJ1-1
CASSKLTGFAPGSTEAFF
>.|TRBV11-3|TRBJ2-7
CASPHAGAGHYEQYF
>.|TRBV18|TRBJ2-7
CASSPHPGPYEQYF
>.|TRBV2|TRBJ1-1
CASSEGGAPTEAFF
>.|TRBV20-1|TRBJ1-2
CSAPLAGFGGYTF
>TRBD1|TRBV10-1|TRBJ1-1
CASGLPRTGLNTEAFF
>TRBD1|TRBV11-2|TRBJ1-2
CASRRGTGSSNYGYTF
>.|TRBV6-2/TRBV6-3|TRBJ1-5
CASSRSTAQPQHF
>.|TRBV7-9|TRBJ2-3
CASTFGSGTDTQYF
>.|TRBV20-1|TRBJ2-7
CSASDPLKSSYEQYF
>TRBD1|TRBV19|TRBJ1-2
CASSMNLGTGRVSYTF
>.|TRBV25-1|TRBJ2-3
CASKANLNTDTQYF
>.|TRBV15|TRBJ2-7
CATSVNEGPYEQYF
>.|TRBV25-1|TRBJ1-2
CASSKGVGYTF
>TRBD2|TRBV20-1|TRBJ2-2
CSARDQTSGGPGELFF
>.|TRBV5-1|TRBJ2-5
CASSLIALQETQYF
>.|TRBV15|TRBJ2-7
CATSRDPTGEKYF
>TRBD1|TRBV7-9|TRBJ1-2
CASSSRQGVDHGYTF
>TRBD1|TRBV6-1|TRBJ1-5
CASSQTGEQPQHF
>.|TRBV27|TRBJ2-7
CASSLRRASYEQYF
>TRBD1|TRBV20-1|TRBJ2-2
CSAKGQTQTGELFF
>TRBD2|TRBV5-4|TRBJ2-5
CASRPGLAGGRETQYF
>.|TRBV10-3|TRBJ1-5
CAISEFSGSNQPQHF
>.|TRBV19|TRBJ1-5
CASRGLGNQPQHF
>.|TRBV6-5|TRBJ2-3
CASSSSTDTQYF
>.|TRBV28|TRBJ2-5
CASSPADGGGETQYF
>TRBD1|TRBV29-1|TRBJ2-7
CSAVDRGQSYEQYF
>.|TRBV12-3/TRBV12-4|TRBJ2-5
CASSLTQETQYF
>.|TRBV10-3|TRBJ2-7
CAISEGTGAQYEQYF
>TRBD2|TRBV24-1|TRBJ2-3
CATSGLASDTQYF
>.|TRBV18|TRBJ2-3
CASSPPADTQYF
>TRBD2|TRBV7-9|TRBJ2-2
CASSLVSGGTGELFF
>.|TRBV15|TRBJ1-5
CATSRDLQLQPQHF
>.|TRBV11-3|TRBJ2-7
CASSLSSSYEQYF
>.|TRBV20-1|TRBJ2-5
CSARDTARIQETQYF
>TRBD2|TRBV24-1|TRBJ2-3
CATSDGGRDQITDTQYF
>TRBD1|TRBV11-1|TRBJ1-1
CASSSTRQGRTEAFF
>.|TRBV20-1|TRBJ1-2
CAAYGAGVRYGYTF
>TRBD1|TRBV4-1|TRBJ1-5
CASSPAWTGDQPQHF
>TRBD2|TRBV6-5|TRBJ2-1
CASSYGAGGRYNEQFF
>.|TRBV6-5|TRBJ2-1
CASSYGDPSYNEQFF
>TRBD2|TRBV7-3|TRBJ2-1
CASSSGTSGRGRQFF
>.|TRBV24-1|TRBJ2-3
CATSDPGPDTQYF
>.|TRBV7-9|TRBJ2-7
CASSSDSSPYEQYF
>.|TRBV6-1|TRBJ1-6
CASRDTGDNSPLHF
>.|TRBV20-1|TRBJ1-1
CSARVFQRASDTEAFF
>TRBD2|TRBV10-3|TRBJ2-1
CAISESKGGTSGGEQFF
>TRBD1|TRBV7-6|TRBJ1-1
CASSPNSQGQGGKVNTEAFF